Listed below are T cell receptor beta chains from one sample, sequenced in a study of blood T cells in healthy people across ages. Via MiXCR, TCRdb re-called the 5' RACE reads, giving one row per CDR3 protein. Of hundreds of thousands of distinct CDR3 sequences in the sample, 40% to 45% were seen once. Material for sequencing was blood. The receptors stem from a man older than 75 in good health. The conserved cysteine and the conserved F or W are not part of the CDR3 here. Clone size is not always given. Where it is, it says once, few, many or a class for expanded clones.

v_call clone_size cdr3_aa
TRBV28 - ASRPGQGVRETQY
TRBV12-5 - ASGLVPSGNEQF
TRBV18 few ASSPHPPSASGRYNEQF
TRBV29-1 once SATQNTYEQY
TRBV6-5 once ASSYSGRTEAF
TRBV15 - ATSRGRPGGEQF
TRBV7-2 - ASSQYRNEQY
TRBV12-3/TRBV12-4 - ASSIRTGGKGYDYT
TRBV7-9 - ASSLASATWYNEQF
TRBV11-2 few ASSSPGQALFLEGYT
TRBV7-2 - ASSFGGRGVSYEQY
TRBV5-1 - ASSISAGTQYNEQF
TRBV7-2 - ATGRDGLNNEQY
TRBV20-1 - SASSGTTDTQY
TRBV24-1 - ATSEGTGGRNEQF
TRBV7-2 - ASSSQGLPKEKLF
TRBV9 - ASSVSPLAGGPTDTQY
TRBV4-2 few ASSQEDMTGREQY
TRBV27 - ASTAVWETQY
TRBV28 - ASSPPHRVWF
TRBV10-1 few ASSERDRGRDEQF
TRBV5-1 many ASSLGTGDGVGGYT
TRBV18 few ASSPGTGFDEQY
TRBV7-9 - ASSSGTGGSTNEKLF
TRBV20-1 - SAARRANEQF
TRBV20-1 many SAALGERPNEQF
TRBV12-3/TRBV12-4 - ASSTTGSYNSPLH
TRBV20-1 - SASWGRGETQY
TRBV9 - ASSVTGSTDTQY
TRBV12-3/TRBV12-4 few ASTKRTSGRNGQY
TRBV4-2 few ASSQEWPLQETQY
TRBV20-1 few SALQSSTDTQY
TRBV11-3 few ASSLKGGAEQY
TRBV4-2 - ASSRTGTSGGSSYNEQF
TRBV12-3/TRBV12-4 - ASNRRAGGKSNEQY
TRBV20-1 few SVLPGTSGSPVTDTQY
TRBV4-2 - ASSQEHSNQPQH
TRBV4-3 many ASSQVYSGRSPQNIQY
TRBV2 - ASRGRDTSYEQY
TRBV4-3 - ASSQDHPGASSYNEQY
TRBV5-1 - ASSPPLANSYNEQF
TRBV11-3 - ACSVTGQGYNEQF
TRBV28 many ASGRDFANNEQF
TRBV20-1 - SASRSSYEQY
TRBV11-3 - ASSLRSRADTQY
TRBV10-3 - AISESTGLAGSDTQY
TRBV9 - ASSVARGRADTGELF
TRBV5-1 many ASSLEGLAGGEQY
TRBV10-3 - AIRTSGSDEQY